These 20 T cell receptor beta chains were all obtained from the same sample, sequenced in a study of Ad26.COV2.S vaccination and SARS-CoV-2 variants. Some clones are missing from TCRdb's copy, which holds only in-frame ones; the method was immunoSEQ multiplex PCR. The sample has hundreds of thousands of clones, about 89% seen once; the top ten hold roughly 1.5%. This sample's treatment: some 19 received Ad26.COV2.S at low or high dose, single or two shots; about 5 received placebo; per-sample allocation not given. Specimens were obtained on day 63 following the first vaccine or placebo injection. The sequencing used peripheral blood, collected in a trial of Ad26.COV2.S vaccine versus placebo. These TCRs come from a person aged 18-65 years who received the Ad26.COV2.S COVID-19 vaccine or a placebo.

The rearrangement uses TRBV24-1 and TRBJ1-1; no definite D call. This CDR3 is built from 12 residues. Germline-derived CDR1 and CDR2 are KGHDR and SFDVKD. Trimming cost V 1 base and J 7 bases, with 6 bases left between them. CDR3 DNA: TGTGCCACCAGTGATTTTCGAGGTGAAGCTTTCTTT. This codes for CATSDFRGEAFF.

CDR3 sequence: CASKQAGGYTF. Written as DNA, the CDR3 is TGTGCCAGCAAGCAGGCGGGAGGCTACACCTTC. The chain uses TRBV2 and TRBJ1-2; D remains ambiguous. The germline CDR1 and CDR2 sequences are SNHLY and FYNNEI. V lost 7 bases and J lost 8, with 11 bases in between. There are 11 residues in the CDR3.

The count of this clone is one. One junction end disagrees with the germline gene, perhaps due to a read error. J is TRBJ2-2 and V is TRBV7-7; maybe TRBD2 (5 bases). The germline gives CDR1 SSHAT, CDR2 FNYEAQ (reference sequence). This CDR3 is 14 amino acids long. CDR3 sequence reads: CASSLEPGTGELFF. In DNA form, the CDR3 reads TGTGCTAGCAGCTTAGAGCCGGGGACCGGGGAGCTGTTTTTT.

The chain uses TRBV2 and TRBJ2-7; 7 nucleotides agree with TRBD1. The CDR3 totals 17 residues. V dropped 7 bases and J dropped 6; count of bases not matched to a gene: 21. The germline gives CDR1 SNHLY, CDR2 FYNNEI. The CDR3 bases are TGTGCCAGCAACCCTATAATCCCGGGACAGTCCCAAGCCGAGCAGTACTTC. This codes for CASNPIIPGQSQAEQYF.

The V and J genes are TRBV3-1 (or the pseudogene TRBV3-2) and TRBJ2-7; 9 bases are a match to TRBD1. Looked up from germline, CDR1 is LGHDT and CDR2 is YNNKEL (reference sequence). This CDR3 spans 15 amino acids. Germline trimming cut 5 bases from V and 1 base from J; bases unmatched to any gene: 6. The CDR3 here is CASSYPGQGSYEQYF. For the CDR3, the DNA is TGTGCCAGCAGCTACCCGGGACAGGGTTCCTACGAGCAGTACTTC.

The chain uses TRBV6-6 and TRBJ1-6; D gene uncertain. CDR3 size: 13 residues. Trimming cost V 0 bases and J 8 bases, with 5 bases left between them. Germline CDR1 MNHNY, CDR2 SVGAGI (reference sequence). The chain's CDR3 is CASSYSLDSPLHF. Written as DNA, the CDR3 is TGTGCCAGCAGTTACTCGTTGGATTCACCCCTCCACTTT.

This clone has just a few counts. The V and J genes are TRBV6-1 and TRBJ1-6, with D perhaps TRBD1 (5 bases). CDR3 length: 14 residues. V gave up 3 bases and J gave up 10 bases, with 13 bases separating them. Per the germline V gene, CDR1 is MNHNS and CDR2 is SASEGT. The CDR3 protein is CASSDDSRFSPLHF. DNA of the CDR3: TGTGCCAGCAGTGACGACAGCCGTTTCTCACCCCTCCACTTT.

The chain links TRBV2 to TRBJ2-7, with TRBD2 matching 9 bases. The CDR3 sequence is 14 residues long. The V gene end was trimmed by 4 bases and the J gene end by 1 base; junction bases not matched to a gene: 2. Germline CDR1 reads SNHLY; CDR2 reads FYNNEI. The CDR3 sequence is CASSGLAESYEQYF. Written as DNA, the CDR3 is TGTGCCAGCAGTGGACTAGCGGAATCCTACGAGCAGTACTTC.

The rearrangement links TRBV2 to TRBJ1-6, with a tentative D call TRBD1 (5 bases). The V and J ends lost 8 bases and 7 bases respectively, with 12 bases between them. Germline lookup yields CDR1 SNHLY and CDR2 FYNNEI. This CDR3 contains 13 residues. Here the CDR3 DNA reads TGTGCCAGCCACGGGACTTCGAATTCACCCCTCCACTTT. This encodes CASHGTSNSPLHF.

V and J are TRBV6-5 and TRBJ2-1; 13 positions agree with TRBD2. Trimming removed 0 bases from V and 9 bases from J; junction bases left unmatched: 2. CDR3 length: 15 amino acids. Per the germline V gene, CDR1 is MNHEY and CDR2 is SVGAGI. CDR3 bases: TGTGCCAGCAGTTACTCGACTAGCGGGGGGTTTGAGCAGTTCTTC. It is translated as CASSYSTSGGFEQFF.

The genes are TRBV28 and TRBJ1-3; D unclear. The CDR3 length is 12 residues. The germline V gene encodes CDR1 MDHEN and CDR2 SYDVKM. The V gene lost 2 bases and the J gene lost 3 bases, with 2 bases spanning the gap. The CDR3 here is CASSLVGNTIYF. Here the CDR3 DNA reads TGTGCCAGCAGTTTAGTTGGAAACACCATATATTTT.

This chain uses TRBV24-1 with TRBJ2-2; 7 bases line up with TRBD2. Germline loops: CDR1 KGHDR, CDR2 SFDVKD. Trimming at V came to 3 bases and at J to 0 bases, leaving 9 bases not matched to a gene. CDR3 length: 18 residues. The CDR3 DNA reads TGTGCCACCAGTGATCCCCCCCGACTAGCCGCGAACACCGGGGAGCTGTTTTTT. This sequence encodes CATSDPPRLAANTGELFF.

The chain joins TRBV7-6 to TRBJ2-2; a weak D match, TRBD1 (5 bases). Germline CDR1 is SGHVS and CDR2 is FNYEAQ. CDR3 length: 16 residues. V shed 3 bases and J shed 4 bases, with 15 bases lying between them. The CDR3 DNA sequence: TGTGCCAGCAGCTTTTTCGAGACAGAGGCCACCGGGGAGCTGTTTTTT. Protein sequence: CASSFFETEATGELFF.

The chain combines TRBV7-3 with TRBJ2-1; 8 nucleotides line up with TRBD1. The germline CDR1 and CDR2 sequences are SGHTA and FQGTGA. The CDR3 extends over 16 amino acids. V gave up 6 bases and J gave up 4 bases; unmatched junction bases: 11. CDR3 residues: CASSPMSGQVYNEQFF. The CDR3 nucleotides read TGTGCCAGCAGTCCAATGTCGGGACAGGTTTACAATGAGCAGTTCTTC.

The chain recombines TRBV7-2 with TRBJ2-3; TRBD2 might be the D (6 bases). The ends were cut back, 2 bases at V and 5 bases at J, with 23 bases in the middle. The germline CDR1 and CDR2 sequences are SGHTA and FQGNSA. CDR3 length: 18 residues. The CDR3 region is CASSLSFGTSIHGDTQYF. For the CDR3, the DNA is TGTGCCAGCAGCTTAAGTTTCGGGACTTCCATTCATGGAGATACGCAGTATTTT.

V gene TRBV10-2 combines with J gene TRBJ2-7; TRBD2 aligns across 10 bases. V dropped 4 bases and J dropped 1; count of bases not matched to a gene: 7. The CDR3 has 16 amino acids. Germline assignment: CDR1 WSHSY and CDR2 SAAADI. CDR3 amino acids: CASSVASGGGSYEQYF. The DNA of the CDR3 is TGCGCCAGCAGTGTGGCTAGCGGGGGTGGTTCCTACGAGCAGTACTTC.

This chain links TRBV7-8 with TRBJ1-5; maybe TRBD1 (6 bases). Germline assignment: CDR1 SGHVS and CDR2 FQNEAQ. Trimming shortened V by 0 bases and J by 6 bases, and 12 bases separated the two germline ends. CDR3 length: 15 amino acids. CDR3 loop: CASSLAGGQIQPQHF. CDR3 nucleotides: TGTGCCAGCAGCTTAGCTGGGGGGCAGATTCAGCCCCAGCATTTT.

This clone was found once. The gene calls are TRBV7-2 and TRBJ2-7; TRBD1 agrees at 8 bases. Unmatched junction bases numbered 9, after V lost 5 bases and J lost 3 bases. The CDR3 is 15 residues long. Per germline, CDR1 SGHTA and CDR2 FQGNSA. The CDR3 loop is CASSPSQGGYYEQYF. In DNA, the CDR3 is TGTGCCAGCAGCCCATCACAGGGGGGATACTACGAGCAGTACTTC.

The CDR3 protein is CASSLAFGSGYTF. CDR3 coding DNA: TGTGCCAGCAGCTTAGCTTTTGGATCGGGCTACACCTTC. This chain connects TRBV7-2 to TRBJ1-2; D is undetermined. Trimming took 0 bases from V and 8 from J, leaving 10 bases between them. Germline V lookup: CDR1 SGHTA, CDR2 FQGNSA. The CDR3 loop spans 13 amino acids.

About this clone itself: The sample has other DNA sequences that encode this CDR3 too. V is TRBV18 and J is TRBJ1-5; maybe TRBD1 (5 bases). The CDR3 is 15 residues long. Trimming took 2 bases from V and 2 from J, leaving 10 bases between them. Germline V gives CDR1 KGHSH, CDR2 LQKENI. CDR3 DNA: TGTGCCAGCTCACCAGGGGGAGGCGGCAATCAGCCCCAGCATTTT. As protein: CASSPGGGGNQPQHF.